These T cell receptor beta chains were read from a single sample in a study of cytomegalovirus exposure and HLA in healthy donors. The protocol was immunoSEQ multiplex PCR, while the TCRdb copy is restricted to in-frame clones and leaves out a portion. The sample carries roughly 150,000 clones, more than 75% recorded once. The source material was PBMCs. Source of these receptors: a man aged 18 to 30 in good health and CMV-seropositive. CDR3s include the opening cysteine and the closing phenylalanine or tryptophan. Each record gives: clone size, J gene, D gene, V gene, CDR3 protein, CDR3 DNA. The D gene is left open where the match is weak. Clone size is shown for a subset of rows, as once, few, many or a class of expanded clone.

size: .; J: TRBJ1-1; D: TRBD1; V: TRBV2; CDR3: CASRLDRSDGAFF; DNA: TGTGCCAGCAGACTGGACAGGAGCGATGGAGCTTTCTTT
size: .; J: TRBJ2-7; D: TRBD2; V: TRBV11-2; CDR3: CASSSSSGGAYEQYF; DNA: TGTGCCAGCAGCTCCTCTAGCGGGGGGGCCTACGAGCAGTACTTC
size: .; J: TRBJ2-1; D: .; V: TRBV6-6; CDR3: CASSYYIQGTYNEQFF; DNA: TGTGCCAGCAGTTACTATATCCAGGGAACCTACAATGAGCAGTTCTTC
size: .; J: TRBJ1-3; D: TRBD1; V: TRBV19; CDR3: CASSNPGTDSGNTIYF; DNA: TGTGCCAGTAGCAACCCCGGGACAGACTCTGGAAACACCATATATTTT
size: .; J: TRBJ2-5; D: TRBD2; V: TRBV29-1; CDR3: CSVAGGGELRSQETQYF; DNA: TGCAGCGTCGCCGGTGGGGGGGAGTTGAGAAGTCAAGAGACCCAGTACTTC
size: .; J: TRBJ2-3; D: TRBD2; V: TRBV7-9; CDR3: CASSRRDYSITDTQYF; DNA: TGTGCCAGCAGCCGACGGGACTACTCAATCACAGATACGCAGTATTTT
size: .; J: TRBJ1-5; D: TRBD1; V: TRBV2; CDR3: CASSLDRNNQPQHF; DNA: TGTGCCAGCAGTCTGGACAGGAACAATCAGCCCCAGCATTTT
size: few; J: TRBJ1-5; D: .; V: TRBV7-9; CDR3: CASSLSGRDNQPQHF; DNA: TGTGCCAGCAGCTTGTCAGGGAGGGACAATCAGCCCCAGCATTTT
size: .; J: TRBJ2-6; D: .; V: TRBV6-4; CDR3: CASSDLASGANVLTF; DNA: TGTGCCAGCAGTGATTTGGCCTCTGGGGCCAACGTCCTGACTTTC
size: once; J: TRBJ2-2; D: .; V: TRBV6-1; CDR3: CASRLERWAGELFF; DNA: TGTGCCAGCAGATTGGAGAGGTGGGCCGGGGAGCTGTTTTTT
size: .; J: TRBJ1-2; D: TRBD1; V: TRBV27; CDR3: CASVATGEAVDGYTF; DNA: TGTGCCAGCGTTGCGACAGGGGAGGCGGTGGATGGCTACACCTTC
size: .; J: TRBJ1-1; D: .; V: TRBV6-1; CDR3: CASSQTGLKNTEAFF; DNA: TGTGCCAGCAGCCAAACCGGACTGAAGAACACTGAAGCTTTCTTT
size: .; J: TRBJ1-2; D: TRBD1; V: TRBV19; CDR3: CASRRLQGDGYTF; DNA: TGTGCCAGTCGGCGTCTCCAGGGGGATGGCTACACCTTC
size: .; J: TRBJ2-7; D: .; V: TRBV7-6; CDR3: CASSLGPGVDEQYF; DNA: TGTGCCAGCAGCTTAGGCCCGGGGGTTGACGAGCAGTACTTC
size: .; J: TRBJ1-6; D: TRBD1; V: TRBV2; CDR3: CASRGTASYNSPLHF; DNA: TGTGCCAGCAGGGGGACAGCCTCCTATAATTCACCCCTCCACTTT
size: .; J: TRBJ2-1; D: .; V: TRBV6-5; CDR3: CASSYIGLSRNNEQFF; DNA: TGTGCCAGCAGTTACATCGGACTATCGCGAAACAATGAGCAGTTCTTC
size: .; J: TRBJ1-2; D: TRBD1; V: TRBV6-5; CDR3: CASSPGGTGYGYTF; DNA: TGTGCCAGCAGTCCCGGGGGGACAGGATATGGCTACACCTTC
size: .; J: TRBJ2-3; D: TRBD2; V: TRBV5-4; CDR3: CASSTTSGHTDTQYF; DNA: TGTGCCAGCAGCACAACTAGCGGCCACACAGATACGCAGTATTTT
size: .; J: TRBJ1-1; D: TRBD1; V: TRBV9; CDR3: CASSVAGGKTEAFF; DNA: TGTGCCAGCAGCGTCGCAGGGGGAAAAACTGAAGCTTTCTTT
size: .; J: TRBJ1-1; D: .; V: TRBV5-1; CDR3: CASSLNPWDKNTEAFF; DNA: TGCGCCAGCAGCTTGAACCCATGGGACAAGAACACTGAAGCTTTCTTT
size: .; J: TRBJ2-2; D: .; V: TRBV7-6; CDR3: CASSFTLGNTGELFF; DNA: TGTGCCAGCAGCTTTACGCTAGGGAACACCGGGGAGCTGTTTTTT
size: .; J: TRBJ1-4; D: .; V: TRBV9; CDR3: CASSPFGGAVNEKLFF; DNA: TGTGCCAGCAGCCCATTTGGGGGGGCAGTTAATGAAAAACTGTTTTTT
size: .; J: TRBJ1-1; D: .; V: TRBV5-6; CDR3: CASSLGGQEAFF; DNA: TGTGCCAGCAGCTTGGGGGGACAAGAAGCTTTCTTT
size: .; J: TRBJ2-5; D: TRBD1; V: TRBV11-3; CDR3: CASSRRDSRETQYF; DNA: TGTGCCAGCAGCCGCCGGGACAGCAGGGAGACCCAGTACTTC
size: .; J: TRBJ2-5; D: .; V: TRBV7-3; CDR3: CASSSYSDSQETQYF; DNA: TGTGCCAGCAGCTCATACTCGGACAGCCAAGAGACCCAGTACTTC
size: .; J: TRBJ2-3; D: TRBD2; V: TRBV7-7; CDR3: CASSLAGTTDTQYF; DNA: TGTGCCAGCAGTCTAGCGGGGACCACAGATACGCAGTATTTT
size: many; J: TRBJ1-2; D: .; V: TRBV9; CDR3: CASSPEARDEWGYGYTF; DNA: TGTGCCAGCAGCCCAGAGGCGAGGGATGAGTGGGGCTATGGCTACACCTTC
size: .; J: TRBJ2-1; D: .; V: TRBV27; CDR3: CASSSPGPPGGEQFF; DNA: TGTGCCAGCAGTTCTCCGGGACCCCCCGGGGGTGAGCAGTTCTTC
size: .; J: TRBJ2-1; D: .; V: TRBV15; CDR3: CATSKTVSSYNEQFF; DNA: TGTGCCACCAGCAAGACAGTGTCCTCCTACAATGAGCAGTTCTTC
size: .; J: TRBJ1-2; D: .; V: TRBV6-5; CDR3: CASSYKPGLYGYTF; DNA: TGTGCCAGCAGTTACAAACCAGGGCTGTATGGCTACACCTTC
size: .; J: TRBJ2-7; D: TRBD1; V: TRBV7-3; CDR3: CASSLGTEYEQYF; DNA: TGTGCCAGCAGCCTCGGGACAGAATACGAGCAGTACTTC
size: .; J: TRBJ2-3; D: TRBD1; V: TRBV5-6; CDR3: CASSPGDRGYTDTQYF; DNA: TGTGCCAGCAGCCCGGGGGACAGGGGATACACAGATACGCAGTATTTT
size: few; J: TRBJ1-2; D: .; V: TRBV6-5; CDR3: CASRTTANYGYTF; DNA: TGTGCCAGCAGGACGACTGCGAACTATGGCTACACCTTC
size: .; J: TRBJ1-1; D: .; V: TRBV9; CDR3: CASSVGGARGTEAFF; DNA: TGTGCCAGCAGCGTTGGGGGGGCGCGTGGCACTGAAGCTTTCTTT
size: .; J: TRBJ2-2; D: TRBD1; V: TRBV10-3; CDR3: CAISPGQGGATGELFF; DNA: TGTGCCATCAGTCCCGGACAGGGGGGGGCCACCGGGGAGCTGTTTTTT
size: .; J: TRBJ2-1; D: .; V: TRBV2; CDR3: CASRANHNEQFF; DNA: TGTGCCAGCAGGGCCAACCACAATGAGCAGTTCTTC
size: .; J: TRBJ1-1; D: .; V: TRBV27; CDR3: CASQTEVGGANTEAFF; DNA: TGTGCCAGCCAAACCGAGGTTGGGGGGGCGAACACTGAAGCTTTCTTT
size: few; J: TRBJ2-7; D: .; V: TRBV27; CDR3: CASSVGGEQYF; DNA: TGTGCCAGCAGTGTAGGGGGCGAGCAGTACTTC
size: .; J: TRBJ2-5; D: .; V: TRBV28; CDR3: CASVEAFQETQYF; DNA: TGTGCCAGTGTCGAGGCTTTCCAAGAGACCCAGTACTTC
size: .; J: TRBJ1-6; D: .; V: TRBV28; CDR3: CASSPIGGRTSPLHF; DNA: TGTGCCAGCAGTCCCATCGGGGGGCGCACTTCACCCCTCCACTTT
size: .; J: TRBJ2-4; D: .; V: TRBV7-8; CDR3: CASSQGRLLAKNIQYF; DNA: TGTGCCAGCAGCCAGGGGCGGCTTCTAGCCAAAAACATTCAGTACTTC
size: .; J: TRBJ1-2; D: .; V: TRBV10-3; CDR3: CAISESRSGYYGYTF; DNA: TGTGCCATCAGTGAGTCCCGGTCAGGTTACTATGGCTACACCTTC
size: .; J: TRBJ2-7; D: TRBD2; V: TRBV27; CDR3: CASMPSGLYEQYF; DNA: TGTGCCAGCATGCCTAGCGGGCTATACGAGCAGTACTTC
size: .; J: TRBJ2-7; D: TRBD2; V: TRBV11-3; CDR3: CASSSRSGRAYEQYF; DNA: TGTGCCAGCAGTTCCCGTAGCGGGAGGGCCTACGAGCAGTACTTC
size: .; J: TRBJ2-3; D: .; V: TRBV29-1; CDR3: CSVERSTGDTQYF; DNA: TGCAGCGTTGAACGGTCGACAGGAGATACGCAGTATTTT
size: few; J: TRBJ1-6; D: .; V: TRBV11-3; CDR3: CASSLGRDSPLHF; DNA: TGTGCCAGCAGCTTAGGCAGGGATTCACCCCTCCACTTT
size: .; J: TRBJ2-2; D: .; V: TRBV5-1; CDR3: CASSLATGSSTGELFF; DNA: TGCGCCAGCAGCTTGGCCACAGGGAGTAGCACCGGGGAGCTGTTTTTT
size: .; J: TRBJ2-7; D: .; V: TRBV5-4; CDR3: CASSRAAATYEQYF; DNA: TGTGCCAGCTCCCGCGCCGCGGCGACCTACGAGCAGTACTTC
size: few; J: TRBJ2-7; D: .; V: TRBV6-5; CDR3: CATGSRQGLYEQYF; DNA: TGTGCCACCGGATCCCGGCAGGGGCTCTACGAGCAGTACTTC